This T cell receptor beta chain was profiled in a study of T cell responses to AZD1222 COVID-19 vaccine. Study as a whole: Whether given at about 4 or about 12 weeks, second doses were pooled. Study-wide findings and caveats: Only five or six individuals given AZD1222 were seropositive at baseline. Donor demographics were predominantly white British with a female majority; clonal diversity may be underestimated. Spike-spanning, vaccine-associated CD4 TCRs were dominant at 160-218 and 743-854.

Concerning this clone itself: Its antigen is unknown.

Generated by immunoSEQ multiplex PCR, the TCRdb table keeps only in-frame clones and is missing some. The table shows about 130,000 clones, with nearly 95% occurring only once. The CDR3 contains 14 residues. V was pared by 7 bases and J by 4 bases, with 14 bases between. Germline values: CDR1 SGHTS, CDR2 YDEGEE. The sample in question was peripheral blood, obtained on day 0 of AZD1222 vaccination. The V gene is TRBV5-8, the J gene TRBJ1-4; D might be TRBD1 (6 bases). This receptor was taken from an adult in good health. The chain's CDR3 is CASPPGAVNEKLFF. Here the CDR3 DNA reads TGTGCCAGCCCACCAGGGGCAGTTAATGAAAAACTGTTTTTT. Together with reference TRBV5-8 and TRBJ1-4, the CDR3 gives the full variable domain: EAGVTQSPTHLIKTRGQQATLRCSPISGHTSVYWYQQALGLGLQFLLWYDEGEERNRGNFPPRFSGRQFPNYSSELNVNALELEDSALYLCASPPGAVNEKLFFGSGTQLSVL.